Listed here is a single T cell receptor beta chain. Reverse transcription used about 0.5 to 1 ug RNA and random hexamers. TCRdb analysed the immunoSEQ multiplex PCR reads with MiXCR anew, one entry per CDR3 protein. Of around 170,000 distinct CDR3 sequences in the sample, around 95% were seen once. These data come from a study of CD8 T cells in Susac syndrome. V was trimmed by 2 bases and J by 0 bases, leaving 11 bases between them. The CDR3 is 15 residues long. In germline, CDR1 is DFQATT, CDR2 SNEGSKA (reference sequence). Sequencing was performed on CD8+ T cells from PBMCs. The receptor's source is a human donor with Susac syndrome. The chain couples TRBV20-1 to TRBJ2-4; D perhaps matches TRBD1 (6 bases). The CDR3 spells CSARSGQLAKNIQYF. The CDR3 nucleotides are TGCAGTGCTAGAAGTGGACAGCTAGCCAAAAACATTCAGTACTTC.